The clone carrying this TCR beta chain was picked up a small number of times. Original processing methods: Reference gene primer amplification gave estimated nucleated cell counts. Assay used: immunoSEQ multiplex PCR; TCRdb lists only in-frame clones, some missing. The V and J calls and the clone size are those of that table, but D and trimming were determined from the DNA. The sample holds about 150,000 clones; 87% are singletons and the top ten take over 4.5%. With V trimmed by 5 bases and J by 0 bases, 19 bases remained unmatched. The CDR3 runs to 20 residues. The germline gives CDR1 SNHLY, CDR2 FYNNEI. The entry originates in a study of blood T cell repertoires in COVID-19. The overall study: Whether acute or convalescent, the COVID-19 samples came from the United States, Italy and Spain. Sample material is recorded as cDNA or gDNA derived from T cells, B-cell-depleted T cells, or PBMCs.

Sequenced sample: peripheral blood. J is TRBJ1-3 and V is TRBV2; 7 positions match TRBD1. The TCR sequence derives from a human donor in a cohort sampled during active COVID-19. The CDR3 sequence is CASSPIPGQRLVPSGNTIYF. The CDR3 DNA is TGTGCCAGCAGTCCGATCCCGGGACAGCGACTCGTTCCCTCTGGAAACACCATATATTTT.